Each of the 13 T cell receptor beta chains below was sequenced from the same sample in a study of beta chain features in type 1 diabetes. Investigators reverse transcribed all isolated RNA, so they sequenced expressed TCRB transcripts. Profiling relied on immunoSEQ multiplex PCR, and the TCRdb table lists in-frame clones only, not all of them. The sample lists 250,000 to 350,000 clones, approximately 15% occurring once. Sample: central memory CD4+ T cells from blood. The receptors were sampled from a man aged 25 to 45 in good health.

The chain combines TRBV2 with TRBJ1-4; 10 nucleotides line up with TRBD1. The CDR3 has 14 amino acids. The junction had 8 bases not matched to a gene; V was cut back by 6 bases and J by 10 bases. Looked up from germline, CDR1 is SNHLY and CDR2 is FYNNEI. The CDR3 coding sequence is TGTGCCAGCAGGACCGGGACAGGGGCGTCAAAACTGTTTTTT. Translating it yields CASRTGTGASKLFF. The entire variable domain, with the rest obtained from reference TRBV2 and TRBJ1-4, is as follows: EPEVTQTPSHQVTQMGQEVILRCVPISNHLYFYWYRQILGQKVEFLVSFYNNEISEKSEIFDDQFSVERPDGSNFTLKIRSTKLEDSAMYFCASRTGTGASKLFFGSGTQLSVL.

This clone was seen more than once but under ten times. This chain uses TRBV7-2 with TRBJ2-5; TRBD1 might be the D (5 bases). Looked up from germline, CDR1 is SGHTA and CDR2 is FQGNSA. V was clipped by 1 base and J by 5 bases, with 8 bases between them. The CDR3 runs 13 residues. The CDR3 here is CASSLDSGETQYF. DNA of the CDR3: TGTGCCAGCAGCTTAGATTCAGGGGAGACCCAGTACTTC.

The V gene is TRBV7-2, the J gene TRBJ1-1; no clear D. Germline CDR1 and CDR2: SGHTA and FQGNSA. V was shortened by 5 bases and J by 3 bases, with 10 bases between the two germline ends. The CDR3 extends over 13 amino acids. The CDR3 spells CASSPGWDTEAFF. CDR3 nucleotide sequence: TGTGCCAGCAGCCCCGGTTGGGACACTGAAGCTTTCTTT.

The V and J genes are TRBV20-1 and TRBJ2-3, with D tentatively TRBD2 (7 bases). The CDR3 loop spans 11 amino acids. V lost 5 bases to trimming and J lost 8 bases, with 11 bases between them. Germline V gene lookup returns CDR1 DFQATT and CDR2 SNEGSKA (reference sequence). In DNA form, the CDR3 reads TGCAGTGCTGGGGGGGGCGGTACGCAGTATTTT. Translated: CSAGGGGTQYF.

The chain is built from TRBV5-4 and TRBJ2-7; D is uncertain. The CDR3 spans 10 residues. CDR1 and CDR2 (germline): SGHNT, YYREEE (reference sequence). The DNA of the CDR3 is TGCGCCAGCAGCCAAGTCGAGCAGTACGTC. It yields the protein CASSQVEQYV.

The DNA for the CDR3 is TGTGCCAGCAGCTCTAGCCGGAGTTCACCCCTCCACTTT. Amino acids: CASSSSRSSPLHF. V and J are TRBV14 and TRBJ1-6; D remains unclear. CDR3 length: 13 amino acids. Germline V CDR1 and CDR2: SGHDN, FVKESK. Trimming left V 5 bases short and J 9 bases short, with 11 bases between.

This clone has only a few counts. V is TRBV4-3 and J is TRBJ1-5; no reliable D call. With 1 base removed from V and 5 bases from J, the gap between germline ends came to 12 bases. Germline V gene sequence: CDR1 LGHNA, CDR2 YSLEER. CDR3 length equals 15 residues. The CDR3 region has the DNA TGCGCCAGCAGCCAAGTAAGAGAGGGAGATCAGCCCCAGCATTTT. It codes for CASSQVREGDQPQHF.

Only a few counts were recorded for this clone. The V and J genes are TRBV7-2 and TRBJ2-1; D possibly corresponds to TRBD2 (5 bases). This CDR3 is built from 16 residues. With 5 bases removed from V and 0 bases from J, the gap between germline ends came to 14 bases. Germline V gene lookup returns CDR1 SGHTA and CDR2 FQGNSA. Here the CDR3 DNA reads TGTGCCAGCAGCCTCCACGGAGCGGCCTCCTACAATGAGCAGTTCTTC. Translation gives CASSLHGAASYNEQFF.

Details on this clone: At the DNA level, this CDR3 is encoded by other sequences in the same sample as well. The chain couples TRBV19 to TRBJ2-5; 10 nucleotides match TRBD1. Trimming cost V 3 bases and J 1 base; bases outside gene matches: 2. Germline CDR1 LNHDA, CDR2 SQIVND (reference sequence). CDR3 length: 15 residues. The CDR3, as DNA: TGTGCCAGTAGTATCGGACAGGGGGTCCAAGAGACCCAGTACTTC. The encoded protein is CASSIGQGVQETQYF. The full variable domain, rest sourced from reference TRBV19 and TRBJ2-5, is DGGITQSPKYLFRKEGQNVTLSCEQNLNHDAMYWYRQDPGQGLRLIYYSQIVNDFQKGDIAEGYSVSREKKESFPLTVTSAQKNPTAFYLCASSIGQGVQETQYFGPGTRLLVL.

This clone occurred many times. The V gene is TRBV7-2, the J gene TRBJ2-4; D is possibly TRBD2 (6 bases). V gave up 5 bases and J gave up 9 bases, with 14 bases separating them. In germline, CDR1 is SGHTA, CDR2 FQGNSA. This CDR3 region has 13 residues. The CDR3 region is CASSPIGGGIQYF. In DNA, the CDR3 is TGTGCCAGCAGCCCAATCGGGGGTGGCATTCAGTACTTC. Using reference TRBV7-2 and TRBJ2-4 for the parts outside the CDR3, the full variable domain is GAGVSQSPSNKVTEKGKDVELRCDPISGHTALYWYRQSLGQGLEFLIYFQGNSAPDKSGLPSDRFSAERTGGSVSTLTIQRTQQEDSAVYLCASSPIGGGIQYFGAGTRLSVL.

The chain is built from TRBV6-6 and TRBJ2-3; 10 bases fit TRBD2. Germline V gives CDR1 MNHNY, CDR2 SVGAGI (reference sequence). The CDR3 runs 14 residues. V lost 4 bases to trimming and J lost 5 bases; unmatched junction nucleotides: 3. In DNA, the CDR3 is TGTGCCAGCAGTTTAGCGGGAGGTGGAGATACGCAGTATTTT. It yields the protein CASSLAGGGDTQYF.

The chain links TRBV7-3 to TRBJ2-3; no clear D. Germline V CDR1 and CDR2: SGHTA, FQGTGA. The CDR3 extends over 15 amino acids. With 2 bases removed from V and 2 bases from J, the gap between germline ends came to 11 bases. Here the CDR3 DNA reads TGTGCCAGCAGCTTAGCGCTAGGGTACACAGATACGCAGTATTTT. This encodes CASSLALGYTDTQYF.

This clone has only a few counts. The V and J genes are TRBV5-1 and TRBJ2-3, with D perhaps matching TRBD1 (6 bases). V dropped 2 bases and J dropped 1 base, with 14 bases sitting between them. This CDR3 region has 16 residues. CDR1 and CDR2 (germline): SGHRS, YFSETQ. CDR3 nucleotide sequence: TGCGCCAGCAGCTTTCGCCAGGGGCGGGGCACAGATACGCAGTATTTT. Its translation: CASSFRQGRGTDTQYF. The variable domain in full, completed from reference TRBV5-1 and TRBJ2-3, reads KAGVTQTPRYLIKTRGQQVTLSCSPISGHRSVSWYQQTPGQGLQFLFEYFSETQRNKGNFPGRFSGRQFSNSRSEMNVSTLELGDSALYLCASSFRQGRGTDTQYFGPGTRLTVL.